This T cell receptor beta chain was sequenced in a study of OX40 agonist ivuxolimab in advanced cancers. Study in general: Patients got intravenous ivuxolimab at 0.01 to 10 mg/kg every 2 weeks. A male proportion of about 84% was recorded, with mean age 60 years and range roughly 23 to 79. Broader study findings: Mean expanded clone counts were higher in CD8+ than CD4+ T cells. The study observed clonal expansion of CD4+ and CD8+ blood T cells by week 6 at 0.1 to 3.0 mg/kg.

As for this clone: Antigen specificity is unknown.

Method: immunoSEQ multiplex PCR; TCRdb's copy keeps in-frame clones and lacks some. This sample has 95,000 to 150,000 clones; about 93% occur once, and the top ten carry more than 0.15%. CDR3 size: 13 residues. V lost 7 bases to trimming and J lost 8 bases; unmatched junction nucleotides: 8. Germline CDR1 reads SQVTM; CDR2 reads ANQGSEA. The chain employs TRBV29-1 and TRBJ2-1, with 10 positions matching TRBD1. The receptor comes from an adult with an advanced solid tumor such as melanoma, head and neck, liver or kidney cancer. The material sequenced was CD4+ or CD8+ T cells sorted from blood, taken in a trial of the OX40 agonist ivuxolimab. The CDR3 DNA reads TGCAGCGGGTGGGGACAGGGGATCGATGAGCAGTTCTTC. Encoded protein: CSGWGQGIDEQFF.